Each of the 15 T cell receptor beta chains below was sequenced from the same sample in a study of CD8 T cells in Susac syndrome. Random-hexamer reverse transcription was applied to about 0.5 to 1 ug RNA. TCRdb analysed the immunoSEQ multiplex PCR reads with MiXCR anew, one entry per CDR3 protein. Found here are roughly 130,000 distinct CDR3 sequences, nearly 95% of them singletons; the top ten hold 0.09% to 0.15%. Specimen: CD4+ T cells from PBMCs. The receptors here all came from a human donor in good health.

The chain employs TRBV18 and TRBJ2-3; no firm D call. Trimming removed 2 bases from V and 7 bases from J, with 10 bases in between. Germline V CDR1 and CDR2: KGHSH, LQKENI. The CDR3 is 13 amino acids. As DNA, the CDR3 is TGTGCCAGCTCACCAACGTCCGGACATACGCAGTATTTT. As protein: CASSPTSGHTQYF.

The rearrangement links TRBV18 to TRBJ1-2, with D possibly TRBD1 on 6 matching bases. CDR1 and CDR2 from the germline V gene are KGHSH and LQKENI. The V gene lost 6 bases and the J gene lost 2 bases, with 13 bases spanning the gap. CDR3 length: 14 residues. Written as DNA, the CDR3 is TGTGCCAGCTCGCCGACAACAGGGAACTATGGCTACACCTTC. Translation: CASSPTTGNYGYTF.

The gene calls are TRBV7-2 and TRBJ1-2; D remains ambiguous. V was cut by 2 bases and J by 0 bases, with 10 bases left in between. CDR1 is SGHTA and CDR2 is FQGNSA in the germline V gene. The CDR3 is made up of 15 amino acids. DNA of the CDR3: TGTGCCAGCAGCTTAATCCGCGCCTCTAACTATGGCTACACCTTC. It is translated as CASSLIRASNYGYTF.

V is TRBV3-1 and J is TRBJ1-3; unclear D gene. CDR1 LGHDT and CDR2 YNNKEL come from the germline V gene (reference sequence). V lost 0 bases to trimming and J lost 9 bases, with 9 bases between them. The CDR3 is 13 residues long. CDR3 DNA: TGTGCCAGCAGCCAAGAATCGTATCGCACCATATATTTT. It translates to CASSQESYRTIYF.

The chain carries TRBV30 and TRBJ2-1; D is ambiguous. The germline gives CDR1 GTSNPN, CDR2 SVGIG (reference sequence). The CDR3 length is 11 residues. The ends were cut back, 2 bases at V and 8 bases at J, with 7 bases in the middle. CDR3 coding DNA: TGTGCCTGGAGTACTTCGGATGAGCAGTTCTTC. Translation: CAWSTSDEQFF.

This clonotype was seen only once. J is TRBJ2-1 and V is TRBV2; no clear D. The CDR3 has 15 residues. Germline CDR1 SNHLY, CDR2 FYNNEI. V was shortened by 0 bases and J by 8 bases, with 14 bases between the two germline ends. CDR3 loop: CASSEALVLVDEQFF. In DNA form, the CDR3 reads TGTGCCAGCAGTGAAGCGCTCGTCTTGGTTGATGAGCAGTTCTTC. The full variable domain, completed using reference TRBV2 and TRBJ2-1, is EPEVTQTPSHQVTQMGQEVILRCVPISNHLYFYWYRQILGQKVEFLVSFYNNEISEKSEIFDDQFSVERPDGSNFTLKIRSTKLEDSAMYFCASSEALVLVDEQFFGPGTRLTVL.

V gene TRBV20-1 combines with J gene TRBJ1-2, with D possibly being TRBD1 (6 bases). Germline values: CDR1 DFQATT, CDR2 SNEGSKA (reference sequence). V was cut by 6 bases and J by 2 bases, with 10 bases left in between. This CDR3 has 12 amino acids. In nucleotides, the CDR3 is TGCAGTGCGGTCAGGGGAAACTATGGCTACACCTTC. Residues: CSAVRGNYGYTF.

This rearrangement joins TRBV12-3 or TRBV12-4 to TRBJ1-1; TRBD1 is a possible D gene (6 bases). V was trimmed by 6 bases and J by 3 bases, leaving 14 bases between them. This CDR3 spans 14 amino acids. The CDR3 is CASREGGAYTEAFF. CDR3 DNA sequence: TGTGCCAGCAGGGAGGGGGGCGCTTACACTGAAGCTTTCTTT.

V and J are TRBV18 and TRBJ1-1; D remains unclear. The V gene lost 2 bases and the J gene lost 2 bases, with 9 bases spanning the gap. Germline CDR1 is KGHSH and CDR2 is LQKENI. The CDR3 has 14 amino acids. For the CDR3, the DNA is TGTGCCAGCTCACCATACTCCAGTAACACTGAAGCTTTCTTT. Its translation: CASSPYSSNTEAFF.

The chain is built from TRBV15 and TRBJ2-2; TRBD2 matches at 7 bases. There are 16 residues in the CDR3. Germline loops: CDR1 LNHNV, CDR2 YYDKDF (reference sequence). V lost 5 bases to trimming and J lost 5 bases; unmatched junction nucleotides: 11. CDR3 DNA sequence: TGTGCCACCAGCCGGACTAGGGGCGCGGTGACCGGGGAGCTGTTTTTT. Its protein is CATSRTRGAVTGELFF.

The chain uses TRBV5-6 and TRBJ1-5, with TRBD1 matching 9 bases. The J segment lost 4 bases and the V segment lost 4 bases, leaving 6 bases of the junction unmatched. The CDR3 has 15 residues. Germline CDR1 and CDR2: SGHDT and YYEEEE. The CDR3 is CASSIGQGTNQPQHF. The CDR3 DNA sequence: TGTGCCAGCAGCATTGGACAGGGGACTAATCAGCCCCAGCATTTT.

V usage is TRBV20-1 and J usage is TRBJ2-7; unclear D gene. V was cut by 3 bases and J by 0 bases, with 12 bases left in between. The CDR3 loop spans 14 amino acids. Germline loops: CDR1 DFQATT, CDR2 SNEGSKA (reference sequence). The CDR3 nucleotides read TGCAGTGCTAGCCCATTTCAAGACTCCTACGAGCAGTACTTC. Protein sequence: CSASPFQDSYEQYF.

This clonotype showed up just a few times. The rearrangement joins TRBV3-1 to TRBJ1-1; D gene uncertain. Germline V lookup: CDR1 LGHDT, CDR2 YNNKEL (reference sequence). V was trimmed by 1 base and J by 8 bases, leaving 5 bases between them. This CDR3 has 11 amino acids. CDR3 sequence (DNA): TGTGCCAGCAGCCAAGCTACGGAAGCTTTCTTT. Translating gives CASSQATEAFF.

This rearrangement joins TRBV5-1 to TRBJ2-5; possibly TRBD2 for D (7 bases). The V gene lost 4 bases and the J gene lost 4 bases, with 17 bases spanning the gap. Per the germline V gene, CDR1 is SGHRS and CDR2 is YFSETQ. The length of the CDR3 is 15 residues. The DNA for the CDR3 is TGCGCCAGCAGCCCTACTGGGGGGGCTAGAGAGACCCAGTACTTC. Amino acids: CASSPTGGARETQYF.

The V call is TRBV29-1, the J call TRBJ1-1; D gene uncertain. V was pared by 6 bases and J by 1 base, with 12 bases between. Germline CDR1 SQVTM, CDR2 ANQGSEA. CDR3 length equals 13 residues. The CDR3 reads CSVFHAKNTEAFF. The CDR3 region has the DNA TGCAGCGTATTCCATGCAAAGAACACTGAAGCTTTCTTT.